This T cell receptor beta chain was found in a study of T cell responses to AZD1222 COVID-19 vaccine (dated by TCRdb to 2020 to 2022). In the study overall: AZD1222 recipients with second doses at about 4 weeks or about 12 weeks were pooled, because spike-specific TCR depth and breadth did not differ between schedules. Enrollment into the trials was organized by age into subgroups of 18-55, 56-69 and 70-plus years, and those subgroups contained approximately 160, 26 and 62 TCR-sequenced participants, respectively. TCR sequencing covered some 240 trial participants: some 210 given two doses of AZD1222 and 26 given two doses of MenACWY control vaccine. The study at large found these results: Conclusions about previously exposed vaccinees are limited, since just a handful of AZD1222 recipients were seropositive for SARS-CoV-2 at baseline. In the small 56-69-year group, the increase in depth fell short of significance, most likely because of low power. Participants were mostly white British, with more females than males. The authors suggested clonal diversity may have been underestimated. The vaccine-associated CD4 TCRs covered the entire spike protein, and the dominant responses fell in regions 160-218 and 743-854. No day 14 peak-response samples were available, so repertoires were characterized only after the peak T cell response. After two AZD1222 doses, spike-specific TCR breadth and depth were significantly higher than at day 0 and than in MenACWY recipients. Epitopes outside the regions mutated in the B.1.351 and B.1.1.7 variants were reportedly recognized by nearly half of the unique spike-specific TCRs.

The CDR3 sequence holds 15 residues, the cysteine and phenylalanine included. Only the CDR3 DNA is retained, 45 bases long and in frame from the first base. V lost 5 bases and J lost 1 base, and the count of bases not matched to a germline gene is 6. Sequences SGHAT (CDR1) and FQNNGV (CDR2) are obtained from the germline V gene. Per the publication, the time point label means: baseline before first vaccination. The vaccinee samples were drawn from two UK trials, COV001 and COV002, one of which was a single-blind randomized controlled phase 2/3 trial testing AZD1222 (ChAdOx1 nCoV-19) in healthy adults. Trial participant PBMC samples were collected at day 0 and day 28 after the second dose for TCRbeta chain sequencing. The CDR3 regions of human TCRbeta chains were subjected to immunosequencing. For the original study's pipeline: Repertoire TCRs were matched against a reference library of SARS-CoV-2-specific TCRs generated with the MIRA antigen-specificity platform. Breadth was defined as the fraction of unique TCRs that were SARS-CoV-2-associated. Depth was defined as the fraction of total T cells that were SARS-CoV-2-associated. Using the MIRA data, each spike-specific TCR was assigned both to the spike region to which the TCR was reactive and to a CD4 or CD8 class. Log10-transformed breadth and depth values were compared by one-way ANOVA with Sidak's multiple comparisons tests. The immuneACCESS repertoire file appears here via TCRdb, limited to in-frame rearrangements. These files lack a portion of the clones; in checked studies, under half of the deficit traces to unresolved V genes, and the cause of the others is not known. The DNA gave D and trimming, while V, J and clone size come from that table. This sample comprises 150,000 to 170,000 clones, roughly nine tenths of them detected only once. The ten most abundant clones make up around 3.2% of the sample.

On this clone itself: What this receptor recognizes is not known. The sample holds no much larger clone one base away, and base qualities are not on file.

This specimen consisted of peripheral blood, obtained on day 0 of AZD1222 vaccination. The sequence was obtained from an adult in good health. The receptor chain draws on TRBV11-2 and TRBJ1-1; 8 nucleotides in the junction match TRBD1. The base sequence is TGTGCCAGCAGCCCCGTCGGACAGGGGAACACTGAAGCTTTCTTT. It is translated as CASSPVGQGNTEAFF. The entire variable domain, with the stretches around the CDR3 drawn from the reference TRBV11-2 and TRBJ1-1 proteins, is EAGVAQSPRYKIIEKRQSVAFWCNPISGHATLYWYQQILGQGPKLLIQFQNNGVVDDSQLPKDRFSAERLKGVDSTLKIQPAKLEDSAVYLCASSPVGQGNTEAFFGQGTRLTVV.